These T cell receptor beta chains were read from a single sample in a study of chemoradiotherapy in HPV16-positive cancers. TCRdb keeps only in-frame clones here, not all; method: immunoSEQ multiplex PCR. The sample shows about 5,800 clones, 80% to 90% of them seen only once. This specimen consisted of blood, obtained from a patient who underwent chemoradiotherapy. These TCRs come from a human donor with HPV-associated anogenital cancer. CDR3s include the opening cysteine and the closing phenylalanine or tryptophan. Fields, in order: CDR3 DNA, CDR3 protein, J gene, clone size, D gene, V gene. A D gene is named only where the DNA matches it firmly. Clone size appears in some rows only: once, few, many, or a class for an expanded clone.

TGTGCCACCTCCGGGACAATTGTTATGGAGCAGTACTTC,CATSGTIVMEQYF,TRBJ2-7,NA,NA,TRBV6-6
TGTGCCAGCAGCTCTCGACAAAGTCGGGCCAACGTCCTGACTTTC,CASSSRQSRANVLTF,TRBJ2-6,NA,NA,TRBV11-3
TGCAGCGTTGAGGGGCAGGACGCCAATGAAAAACTGTTTTTT,CSVEGQDANEKLFF,TRBJ1-4,NA,NA,TRBV29-1
TGTGCCAGCAGCTCCAGGGTCGAACCAGATACGCAGTATTTT,CASSSRVEPDTQYF,TRBJ2-3,NA,NA,TRBV11-3
TGCAGCGTTGCGCGGGACAGGGGGGTAGGATGCGATCAGCCCCAGCATTTT,CSVARDRGVGCDQPQHF,TRBJ1-5,NA,TRBD1,TRBV29-1
TGCAGTGCTCAGGAGCAAGAGACCCAGTACTTC,CSAQEQETQYF,TRBJ2-5,NA,NA,TRBV20-1
TGTGCCACCAGCAGGGAGACAGGGTTTGACGAGCAGTACTTC,CATSRETGFDEQYF,TRBJ2-7,NA,TRBD1,TRBV15
TGTGCCAGCAGCTCGGTTCCGGGACAGAGGCAAGAGACCCAGTACTTC,CASSSVPGQRQETQYF,TRBJ2-5,NA,TRBD1,TRBV5-5
TGTGCCAGCAGTGCAGGGGGGATGAACACTGAAGCTTTCTTT,CASSAGGMNTEAFF,TRBJ1-1,NA,TRBD1,TRBV6-1
TGTGCCAGCAGGGAACAGGGAGCACAAGAGACCCAGTACTTC,CASREQGAQETQYF,TRBJ2-5,NA,NA,TRBV6-1
TGTGCCAGCAGCCTGGGACTAATGACCGGGGAGCTGTTTTTT,CASSLGLMTGELFF,TRBJ2-2,once,TRBD2,TRBV7-2
TGCAGCGTCGAACTGGGCCCGCCTCTTGTTAGCACAGATACGCAGTATTTT,CSVELGPPLVSTDTQYF,TRBJ2-3,few,NA,TRBV29-1
TGTGCTAATCGAGGCAGTAGAAACTATGGCTACACCTTC,CANRGSRNYGYTF,TRBJ1-2,NA,NA,TRBV10-3
TGTGCCAGCAGCTATAGACAGGGGCATGGCTACACCTTC,CASSYRQGHGYTF,TRBJ1-2,NA,TRBD1,TRBV7-6
TGTGCCAGCAGTTTGAAGGGACAGGGTAGTAATCAGCCCCAGCATTTT,CASSLKGQGSNQPQHF,TRBJ1-5,NA,TRBD1,TRBV28
TGTGCCTGGAGTACCGGACGGCTCTATGGCTACACCTTC,CAWSTGRLYGYTF,TRBJ1-2,NA,NA,TRBV30
TGTGCCAGCAGTGAATCTTTAATGATGAACAGGGCCTACGAGCAGTACTTC,CASSESLMMNRAYEQYF,TRBJ2-7,once,NA,TRBV6-1
TGTGCCAGCAGCCCCTCTAGCGGTTACAATGAGCAGTTCTTC,CASSPSSGYNEQFF,TRBJ2-1,NA,TRBD2,TRBV7-2
TGTGCCAGCAGTTTATCGGGGACTGAAGCTTTCTTT,CASSLSGTEAFF,TRBJ1-1,NA,NA,TRBV27
TGCGCCAGCAGCGGGCAGGGGCAAGAGACCCAGTACTTC,CASSGQGQETQYF,TRBJ2-5,NA,NA,TRBV5-1
TGTGCCAGCAGTAAGGGAGTCGGGGAGCTGTTTTTT,CASSKGVGELFF,TRBJ2-2,NA,NA,TRBV28
TGTGCCAGCAGCGTAGTTGGGAACACCGGGGAGCTGTTTTTT,CASSVVGNTGELFF,TRBJ2-2,few,NA,TRBV9
TGTGCCAGCAGTTTAGGGACCTACGAGCAGTACTTC,CASSLGTYEQYF,TRBJ2-7,few,NA,TRBV28
TGTGCCAGCAGTTTACTAGCGGATACTAGCACAGATACGCAGTATTTT,CASSLLADTSTDTQYF,TRBJ2-3,NA,TRBD2,TRBV27
TGTGCCAGCACGACAGGGACTTTCAATCAGCCCCAGCATTTT,CASTTGTFNQPQHF,TRBJ1-5,NA,TRBD1,TRBV25-1
TGCAGCGTTGGAAGGAGGGACGAGCAGTACTTC,CSVGRRDEQYF,TRBJ2-7,NA,NA,TRBV29-1
TGTGCCAGCAGTTACTCGTGGACTCCGGGCGAGCTGTTTTTT,CASSYSWTPGELFF,TRBJ2-2,NA,NA,TRBV6-5
TGTGCCAGCAGCCAGACGCCCGACAGGATTGAAGCTTTCTTT,CASSQTPDRIEAFF,TRBJ1-1,medium-sized,NA,TRBV4-2
TGTGCCAGCAGTGAAGAGGCTAGAGCTGATACGCAGTATTTT,CASSEEARADTQYF,TRBJ2-3,NA,NA,TRBV2
TGTGCCAGCAGCTCCACGGGGGGCGCGCCAGATACGCAGTATTTT,CASSSTGGAPDTQYF,TRBJ2-3,NA,NA,TRBV6-5
TGTGCCTGCAGAACTAATGAAAAACTGTTTTTT,CACRTNEKLFF,TRBJ1-4,NA,NA,TRBV30
TGTGCCAGCAGTAGTTCAGGGACAGGGAGAGGCTACACCTTC,CASSSSGTGRGYTF,TRBJ1-2,NA,TRBD1,TRBV7-2
TGCAGTGCTAGCCGCACAGATACGCAGTATTTT,CSASRTDTQYF,TRBJ2-3,NA,NA,TRBV20-1
TGTGCCAGCAGCTTAGAAGGACAGGTCACCGGTCCCCTCTCCTACGAGCAGTACTTC,CASSLEGQVTGPLSYEQYF,TRBJ2-7,NA,TRBD1,TRBV7-9
TGTGCCAGCAGACGACTAGCGCTGAACACCGGGGAGCTGTTTTTT,CASRRLALNTGELFF,TRBJ2-2,NA,TRBD2,TRBV6-5
TGTGCCAGCAGTTACTCTGTCCTTAATGGCTACACCTTC,CASSYSVLNGYTF,TRBJ1-2,NA,NA,TRBV6-5
TGTGCCAGTGTCCCGGGACAGGGGAGAAACACCATATATTTT,CASVPGQGRNTIYF,TRBJ1-3,NA,TRBD1,TRBV6-6
TGTGCCAGCAGTTTAGGGGGAGCGGACGAGCAGTACTTC,CASSLGGADEQYF,TRBJ2-7,NA,NA,TRBV28
TGTGCCAGCAGCATACACGCCGACTACTACGAGCAGTACTTC,CASSIHADYYEQYF,TRBJ2-7,NA,NA,TRBV11-2
TGTGCCAGCAGCCAAGGCCCTAGCGGGGGCACAGATACGCAGTATTTT,CASSQGPSGGTDTQYF,TRBJ2-3,NA,TRBD2,TRBV14
TGTGCCAGTAGCATCGGGGGGGCGTCCGGCTACACCTTC,CASSIGGASGYTF,TRBJ1-2,NA,NA,TRBV19
TGTGCCAGCAGCCCTCACCTAACAGGGGGCCTCTATGGCTACACCTTC,CASSPHLTGGLYGYTF,TRBJ1-2,NA,TRBD1,TRBV7-9
TGTGCCAGCAGCTTGGCAGGGACTAATTCACCCCTCCACTTT,CASSLAGTNSPLHF,TRBJ1-6,few,NA,TRBV5-4
TGTGCCTTCAGAAGGGGTTCGGACACTGAAGCTTTCTTT,CAFRRGSDTEAFF,TRBJ1-1,NA,NA,TRBV6-1
TGTGCCAGCAGCTTAGCCAGGGGAGGCACTGAAGCTTTCTTT,CASSLARGGTEAFF,TRBJ1-1,NA,NA,TRBV11-2
TGTGCCAGCAGCCAGGGAGCGGGGGGCTACAATGAGCAGTTCTTC,CASSQGAGGYNEQFF,TRBJ2-1,NA,TRBD2,TRBV11-2
TGTGCCAGCAGCAACCGAACTAGCGGCTCCTACAATGAGCAGTTCTTC,CASSNRTSGSYNEQFF,TRBJ2-1,NA,TRBD2,TRBV11-3
TGTGCCAGCAGCCAAGATCGAGTCGCGGCGGGAGGGGGGTACAATGAGCAGTTCTTC,CASSQDRVAAGGGYNEQFF,TRBJ2-1,NA,TRBD2,TRBV4-2
TGTGCCAGCAGTGAACAGGGGTCCTATGGCTACACCTTC,CASSEQGSYGYTF,TRBJ1-2,NA,NA,TRBV2
TGCAGTGCTGGCCAAGAGACCCAGTACTTC,CSAGQETQYF,TRBJ2-5,NA,NA,TRBV20-1
TGTGCCAGCAGTTACGACAGGGGAGAGACCCAGTACTTC,CASSYDRGETQYF,TRBJ2-5,NA,TRBD1,TRBV6-5
TGTGCCAGCAGTCTCCAAGGGGGGATCAATCAGCCCCAGCATTTT,CASSLQGGINQPQHF,TRBJ1-5,NA,NA,TRBV27
TGCGCCAGCAGCCAAGATCTGGGACGGGGGACCCAGTACTTC,CASSQDLGRGTQYF,TRBJ2-5,once,NA,TRBV4-3
TGCGCCAGCAGCTTGGGGCAGGCGGGGGCTGAAGCTTTCTTT,CASSLGQAGAEAFF,TRBJ1-1,NA,NA,TRBV5-1